This T cell receptor beta chain is drawn from a study of blood T cell repertoires in COVID-19. Clones were sequenced by immunoSEQ multiplex PCR, and TCRdb holds only the in-frame ones, with some missing. The table shows roughly 320,000 clones, with under 90% occurring only once. Sequenced material: peripheral blood. The clonotype comes from a woman aged 25 to 45 with COVID-19, enrolled during active disease.

CDR3 nucleotide sequence: TGTGCCAGTAACCCCGGGACTAGTCTTCATGAGCAGTTCTTC. Its translation is CASNPGTSLHEQFF. The chain uses TRBV19 and TRBJ2-1; 8 bases line up with TRBD2. The CDR3 extends over 14 amino acids. V lost 7 bases, J lost 8 bases, and 10 bases stayed unmatched. The germline CDR1 and CDR2 sequences are LNHDA and SQIVND (reference sequence).